This is a list of T cell receptor beta chains from one sample in a study of blood T cell repertoires in COVID-19. Repertoires were generated with immunoSEQ multiplex PCR, while TCRdb's copy carries only in-frame clones and drops some. The table lists some 38,000 clones, just under 85% of them singletons, with about 4.9% in the top ten. Sequencing was carried out using peripheral blood. The receptor source for this set is a man in his fifties with active COVID-19. The CDR3 runs from the conserved cysteine through the conserved F or W. The D gene is left open where the match is weak. Where a row states a size, it is once, few, many or the class of an expanded clone; other rows omit it.

v_gene: TRBV28; abundance: few; d_gene: TRBD2; j_gene: TRBJ2-3; CDR3nt: TGTGCCAGCAGTCTAGGACTAAGCGGGGACTTCACAGATACGCAGTATTTT; CDR3aa: CASSLGLSGDFTDTQYF
v_gene: TRBV6-2/TRBV6-3; abundance: NA; d_gene: NA; j_gene: TRBJ2-7; CDR3nt: TGTGCCAGCAGTTATCAGGGGTACTCCTACGAGCAGTACTTC; CDR3aa: CASSYQGYSYEQYF
v_gene: TRBV9; abundance: NA; d_gene: NA; j_gene: TRBJ1-2; CDR3nt: TGTGCCAGCAGCCTTATTCCGGGTCCCTATGGCTACACCTTC; CDR3aa: CASSLIPGPYGYTF
v_gene: TRBV6-1; abundance: NA; d_gene: TRBD1; j_gene: TRBJ2-7; CDR3nt: TGTGCCAGCAGTGACGGGACAGGGCCAATATCCTACGAGCAGTACTTC; CDR3aa: CASSDGTGPISYEQYF
v_gene: TRBV19; abundance: NA; d_gene: NA; j_gene: TRBJ1-1; CDR3nt: TGTGCCAGTAGACCGCCCGTGCCGACAACGAACACTGAAGCTTTCTTT; CDR3aa: CASRPPVPTTNTEAFF
v_gene: TRBV4-3; abundance: NA; d_gene: NA; j_gene: TRBJ2-5; CDR3nt: TGCGCCAGCAGCCAAGATCTATCCAGGGGGGCAGAGACCCAGTACTTC; CDR3aa: CASSQDLSRGAETQYF
v_gene: TRBV4-3; abundance: NA; d_gene: TRBD1; j_gene: TRBJ2-5; CDR3nt: TGCGCCAGCAGCCGCGGGACAGGGGATGGAGAGACCCAGTACTTC; CDR3aa: CASSRGTGDGETQYF
v_gene: TRBV3-1/TRBV3-2; abundance: once; d_gene: TRBD1; j_gene: TRBJ2-5; CDR3nt: TGTGCCAGCAGCCGCCGGGACAGGGGCACGCAAGAGACCCAGTACTTC; CDR3aa: CASSRRDRGTQETQYF
v_gene: TRBV6-5; abundance: NA; d_gene: NA; j_gene: TRBJ2-7; CDR3nt: TGTGCCAGCAGTTACTCGGGCGGGGGCGGCGAGCAGTACTTC; CDR3aa: CASSYSGGGGEQYF
v_gene: TRBV13; abundance: NA; d_gene: TRBD1; j_gene: TRBJ1-1; CDR3nt: TGTGCCAGCAGTCTCCAACCCCGAACAGGGGTCACTGAAGCTTTCTTT; CDR3aa: CASSLQPRTGVTEAFF
v_gene: TRBV7-9; abundance: few; d_gene: TRBD2; j_gene: TRBJ2-5; CDR3nt: TGTGCCAGCAGCTCTCCGACTAGCGGGCAAGAGACCCAGTACTTC; CDR3aa: CASSSPTSGQETQYF
v_gene: TRBV19; abundance: NA; d_gene: TRBD2; j_gene: TRBJ2-2; CDR3nt: TGTGCCAGTAATAAACTAGCGGGGGGGTTCACCGGGGAGCTGTTTTTT; CDR3aa: CASNKLAGGFTGELFF
v_gene: TRBV5-1; abundance: NA; d_gene: NA; j_gene: TRBJ1-2; CDR3nt: TGCGCCAGCAGCTTGTTAGAGAACTATGGCTACACCTTC; CDR3aa: CASSLLENYGYTF
v_gene: TRBV27; abundance: NA; d_gene: TRBD2; j_gene: TRBJ2-7; CDR3nt: TGTGCCAGCAGAGGGCTAGCGGGGGCCCCCTACGAGCAGTACTTC; CDR3aa: CASRGLAGAPYEQYF
v_gene: TRBV5-4; abundance: NA; d_gene: TRBD2; j_gene: TRBJ2-5; CDR3nt: TGTGCCAGCAGCGGCGTTAGCGGGGGGGCGGGTCAAGAGACCCAGTACTTC; CDR3aa: CASSGVSGGAGQETQYF
v_gene: TRBV10-2; abundance: NA; d_gene: TRBD2; j_gene: TRBJ2-1; CDR3nt: TGCGCCAGCAGTGAGTCTCTAGCGGGGGAATGGAATGAGCAGTTCTTC; CDR3aa: CASSESLAGEWNEQFF
v_gene: TRBV11-2; abundance: NA; d_gene: NA; j_gene: TRBJ2-1; CDR3nt: TGTGCCAGCAGCTTAGCCCAAAATGAGCAGTTCTTC; CDR3aa: CASSLAQNEQFF
v_gene: TRBV6-5; abundance: NA; d_gene: TRBD1; j_gene: TRBJ2-7; CDR3nt: TGTGCCAGCAGCTACAGGGGCCCCCCCTACGAGCAGTACTTC; CDR3aa: CASSYRGPPYEQYF
v_gene: TRBV6-5; abundance: NA; d_gene: TRBD1; j_gene: TRBJ2-7; CDR3nt: TGTGCCAGCAGTACTAGGGACAGGGGGGCGTACGAGCAGTACTTC; CDR3aa: CASSTRDRGAYEQYF
v_gene: TRBV2; abundance: NA; d_gene: TRBD1; j_gene: TRBJ1-2; CDR3nt: TGTGCCGGGCAGGGGGCCAGTTATGACTACACCTTC; CDR3aa: CAGQGASYDYTF
v_gene: TRBV10-2; abundance: NA; d_gene: TRBD1; j_gene: TRBJ1-1; CDR3nt: TGCGCCAGCAGTGAGTCGACAGGGGAGAACACTGAAGCTTTCTTT; CDR3aa: CASSESTGENTEAFF
v_gene: TRBV7-9; abundance: NA; d_gene: NA; j_gene: TRBJ2-1; CDR3nt: TGTGCCAGCAGCCTCCGACAGAGAACCTACAATGAGCAGTTCTTC; CDR3aa: CASSLRQRTYNEQFF
v_gene: TRBV7-9; abundance: NA; d_gene: NA; j_gene: TRBJ1-1; CDR3nt: TGTGCCAGCAGCGCGGGGCCAGATGAAGCTTTCTTT; CDR3aa: CASSAGPDEAFF
v_gene: TRBV19; abundance: NA; d_gene: NA; j_gene: TRBJ2-7; CDR3nt: TGTGCCAGTAGCTACAGGCATGGAACGTACGAGCAGTACTTC; CDR3aa: CASSYRHGTYEQYF
v_gene: TRBV28; abundance: NA; d_gene: NA; j_gene: TRBJ1-1; CDR3nt: TGTGCCAGCGGGGGAGGGGAGGGAACTGAAGCTTTCTTT; CDR3aa: CASGGGEGTEAFF
v_gene: TRBV12-3/TRBV12-4; abundance: NA; d_gene: TRBD2; j_gene: TRBJ2-3; CDR3nt: TGTGCCAGCAGTCCCACTAGCGGGGGTCCGTATTTT; CDR3aa: CASSPTSGGPYF
v_gene: TRBV2; abundance: NA; d_gene: NA; j_gene: TRBJ1-5; CDR3nt: TGTGCCAGCAGTGAAGGGCCCCAACCAAATCAGCCCCAGCATTTT; CDR3aa: CASSEGPQPNQPQHF
v_gene: TRBV15; abundance: NA; d_gene: NA; j_gene: TRBJ1-4; CDR3nt: TGTGCCACCAGCAGGTGGAGGACTAATGAAAAACTGTTTTTT; CDR3aa: CATSRWRTNEKLFF
v_gene: TRBV9; abundance: few; d_gene: NA; j_gene: TRBJ1-4; CDR3nt: TGTGCCAGCAGCTTTAGGACAAGAGAAAATGAAAAACTGTTTTTT; CDR3aa: CASSFRTRENEKLFF
v_gene: TRBV18; abundance: NA; d_gene: NA; j_gene: TRBJ1-2; CDR3nt: TGTGCCAGCTCACCACGGGGAGGGGACTATGGCTACACCTTC; CDR3aa: CASSPRGGDYGYTF
v_gene: TRBV25-1; abundance: NA; d_gene: TRBD1; j_gene: TRBJ1-2; CDR3nt: TGTGCCAGCACCGAGCATGGATCGGGGACAGGGGCTCAGGGCTACACCTTC; CDR3aa: CASTEHGSGTGAQGYTF
v_gene: TRBV5-1; abundance: NA; d_gene: NA; j_gene: TRBJ2-7; CDR3nt: TGCGCCAGCAGGCTCCAATTTGGGGAGTACGAGCAGTACTTC; CDR3aa: CASRLQFGEYEQYF
v_gene: TRBV19; abundance: NA; d_gene: TRBD1; j_gene: TRBJ2-7; CDR3nt: TGTGCCAGTAGTATTGAGGGGACAGGGGCCTCCTACGAGCAGTACTTC; CDR3aa: CASSIEGTGASYEQYF
v_gene: TRBV6-2/TRBV6-3; abundance: NA; d_gene: NA; j_gene: TRBJ2-1; CDR3nt: TGTGCCAGCAGTGCAAATGGCTTTTACAATGAGCAGTTCTTC; CDR3aa: CASSANGFYNEQFF
v_gene: TRBV6-1; abundance: NA; d_gene: TRBD1; j_gene: TRBJ2-3; CDR3nt: TGTGCCAGCAGTGAAATACAGGGGACAGATACGCAGTATTTT; CDR3aa: CASSEIQGTDTQYF
v_gene: TRBV10-1; abundance: NA; d_gene: NA; j_gene: TRBJ2-7; CDR3nt: TGCGCCAGCAGTGAGTGGGCCGTGGAAGGGCAGTACTTC; CDR3aa: CASSEWAVEGQYF
v_gene: TRBV5-6; abundance: NA; d_gene: NA; j_gene: TRBJ2-7; CDR3nt: TGTGCCAGCAGCTTCGGCAGGGCCTACGAGCAGTACTTC; CDR3aa: CASSFGRAYEQYF
v_gene: TRBV6-5; abundance: NA; d_gene: NA; j_gene: TRBJ2-5; CDR3nt: TGTGCCAGCAAATTAACAGGGAATCAAGAGACCCAGTACTTC; CDR3aa: CASKLTGNQETQYF
v_gene: TRBV7-9; abundance: NA; d_gene: TRBD1; j_gene: TRBJ2-5; CDR3nt: TGTGCCAGCAGCCCGGGGACAGGCGGCGGAGAGACCCAGTACTTC; CDR3aa: CASSPGTGGGETQYF
v_gene: TRBV2; abundance: once; d_gene: NA; j_gene: TRBJ2-2; CDR3nt: TGTGCCAGCAGTCTCTTGCGGATCACCGGGGAGCTGTTTTTT; CDR3aa: CASSLLRITGELFF